This T cell receptor (beta chain) was identified in a study of shared clonotypes between healthy human individuals. The wider study: A couple of female and a few male donors aged 18 to 49 were enrolled. General study points: Clonotypes not shared had lower generation probabilities than those common to all four donors.

Clones were read by immunoSEQ multiplex PCR, and TCRdb kept only the in-frame ones, dropping some. Of 2 million to 2.5 million clones listed, about 94% were seen once; the top ten hold approximately 0.13%. Of note for this clone: The antigen remains undetermined.

The CDR3 has 13 amino acids. CDR1 and CDR2 (germline): SGHTA, FQGTGA. The V end lost 6 bases, the J end lost 3 bases, and 12 bases lay between the germline ends. The TCR originated in a man aged 18-30 years in good health. Sequencing input: naive CD4+ T cells sorted from blood. Subset of the sample: CD45RA+ positively selected. The chain combines TRBV7-3 with TRBJ2-7, with D hard to call. CDR3 loop: CASSLGPDYEQYF. The CDR3 DNA reads as TGTGCCAGCAGTCTAGGGCCAGACTACGAGCAGTACTTC. The variable domain in full, with the rest retrieved from reference TRBV7-3 and TRBJ2-7, is GAGVSQTPSNKVTEKGKYVELRCDPISGHTALYWYRQSLGQGPEFLIYFQGTGAADDSGLPNDRFFAVRPEGSVSTLKIQRTERGDSAVYLCASSLGPDYEQYFGPGTRLTVT.